The 14 T cell receptor beta chains reported below all come from one sample, sequenced in a study of blood T cell repertoires in COVID-19 (dated by TCRdb to 2020 to 2021). Library preparation was by the immunoSEQ multiplex PCR assay. TCRdb obtained this table from immuneACCESS and retained in-frame rearrangements with V and J assigned. These tables miss some clones; where compared with another copy, unresolved V genes account for less than half of the shortfall, and the remainder is unexplained. The sample table holds 150,000 or so clones, of which almost 85% were seen once. The ten largest clones capture 8% to 13% of the sample. Sequenced: PBMCs or T cells enriched from blood (not recorded which). The receptors originated from a middle-aged man who had recovered from COVID-19.

This rearrangement joins TRBV5-4 to TRBJ1-1; 8 bases line up with TRBD1. Trimming took 4 bases from V and 7 from J; bases not matched to a gene: 9. Germline CDR1 is SGHNT and CDR2 is YYREEE (reference sequence). CDR3 size: 14 residues. CDR3 sequence (DNA): TGTGCCAGCAGCACCGGGACAGGCCGGGTTGAAGCTTTCTTT. Protein sequence: CASSTGTGRVEAFF.

The chain has TRBV18 and TRBJ2-1; 9 bases fit TRBD2. Per germline, CDR1 KGHSH and CDR2 LQKENI. CDR3 length equals 16 residues. Unmatched junction bases numbered 10, after V lost 6 bases and J lost 4 bases. CDR3 in amino acids: CASSQRGDLVYNEQFF. DNA for the CDR3: TGTGCCAGCTCCCAGCGGGGGGACCTCGTTTACAATGAGCAGTTCTTC.

The V and J genes are TRBV7-8 and TRBJ2-1; 7 nucleotides line up with TRBD2. Germline lookup yields CDR1 SGHVS and CDR2 FQNEAQ. The CDR3 runs to 15 residues. The V gene end was trimmed by 5 bases and the J gene end by 8 bases; junction bases not matched to a gene: 12. The CDR3 sequence: CASSMDRGRGDEQFF. In DNA, the CDR3 is TGTGCCAGCAGCATGGACCGGGGGAGGGGCGATGAGCAGTTCTTC.

The chain links TRBV4-1 to TRBJ1-2; no clear D. This CDR3 has 16 residues. Germline V gives CDR1 MGHRA, CDR2 YSYEKL. V lost 1 base and J lost 3, with 15 bases in between. The CDR3 DNA sequence: TGCGCCAGCAGCCAAGCTGCCCGGGGATCCGACTATGGCTACACCTTC. As protein: CASSQAARGSDYGYTF.

The rearrangement links TRBV11-2 to TRBJ1-4, with TRBD1 matching 7 bases. This CDR3 is 14 amino acids long. From germline, CDR1 is SGHAT and CDR2 FQNNGV. V shed 2 bases and J 7 bases; nucleotides not matched to a gene: 4. This chain's CDR3 is CASSLNRGSEKLFF. CDR3 nucleotides: TGTGCCAGCAGCTTAAACAGGGGCAGTGAAAAACTGTTTTTT.

DNA of the CDR3: TGTGCCACCTCCCCGACAGGGGGGCACGAGACCCAGTACTTC. Translated, it gives CATSPTGGHETQYF. This chain connects TRBV28 to TRBJ2-5, with 9 nucleotides matching TRBD1. The CDR3 runs 14 residues. Germline-derived CDR1 and CDR2 are MDHEN and SYDVKM. The J segment lost 5 bases and the V segment lost 10 bases, leaving 11 bases of the junction unmatched.

The CDR3 region is CASSLLDTMNTEAFF. The DNA of the CDR3 is TGTGCCAGCAGTTTACTGGACACTATGAACACTGAAGCTTTCTTT. This chain uses TRBV28 with TRBJ1-1; TRBD1 is a possible D gene (5 bases). V was shortened by 2 bases and J by 0 bases, with 10 bases between the two germline ends. Germline V gene lookup returns CDR1 MDHEN and CDR2 SYDVKM. This CDR3 region has 15 residues.

The rearrangement links TRBV28 to TRBJ1-1; the D gene is possibly TRBD1 (5 bases). CDR3 size: 13 residues. Germline V CDR1 and CDR2: MDHEN, SYDVKM. Trimming stripped 7 bases from V and 5 bases from J, with 14 bases between. The CDR3 DNA sequence: TGTGCCAGCAAACCGGGGGGGAAGACTGAAGCTTTCTTT. This codes for CASKPGGKTEAFF.

The table lists this clone with a count of one. In DNA form, the CDR3 reads TGTGCCAGCAGTGAAGCGGGGGGGTTTAACTATGGCTACACCTTC. Residues: CASSEAGGFNYGYTF. The J gene is TRBJ1-2, the V gene TRBV6-1, with D maybe TRBD1 (5 bases). CDR3 length: 15 amino acids. Germline V gene lookup returns CDR1 MNHNS and CDR2 SASEGT. The V gene lost 0 bases and the J gene lost 1 base, with 9 bases spanning the gap.

The V and J genes are TRBV5-6 and TRBJ1-4; 7 bases line up with TRBD1. V was clipped by 2 bases and J by 8 bases; unmatched bases: 18. The CDR3 contains 18 residues. The V gene's germline CDR1 is SGHDT and CDR2 YYEEEE. CDR3 protein: CASSFIPSPGGRGEKLFF. The CDR3 coding sequence is TGTGCCAGCAGCTTTATTCCAAGTCCAGGGGGTCGGGGCGAAAAACTGTTTTTT.

The J gene is TRBJ2-6, the V gene TRBV28, with TRBD1 as a possible D gene (5 bases). Germline V gives CDR1 MDHEN, CDR2 SYDVKM. V lost 3 bases and J lost 12, with 9 bases in between. The CDR3 covers 12 residues. The CDR3 bases are TGTGCCAGCAGTTTCTCGCAGGGCGTCCTGACTTTC. As protein: CASSFSQGVLTF. Full variable domain (missing parts from reference TRBV28 and TRBJ2-6): DVKVTQSSRYLVKRTGEKVFLECVQDMDHENMFWYRQDPGLGLRLIYFSYDVKMKEKGDIPEGYSVSREKKERFSLILESASTNQTSMYLCASSFSQGVLTFGAGSRLTVL.

The chain recombines TRBV11-2 with TRBJ1-1; D is ambiguous. Germline V gives CDR1 SGHAT, CDR2 FQNNGV. This CDR3 has 17 residues. V was cut by 2 bases and J by 1 base, with 17 bases left in between. CDR3 in amino acids: CASSLPGVPGRNTEAFF. The CDR3 bases are TGTGCCAGCAGCTTACCCGGAGTACCCGGAAGGAACACTGAAGCTTTCTTT.

This clone was detected only once. The J gene is TRBJ1-5, the V gene TRBV16; the D gene is possibly TRBD1 (5 bases). Germline loops: CDR1 KGHSY, CDR2 FQNENV. V was clipped by 0 bases and J by 2 bases, with 5 bases between them. The CDR3 loop spans 14 amino acids. As DNA, the CDR3 is TGTGCCAGCAGCCAATCACAGGGCAATCAGCCCCAGCATTTT. Translating it yields CASSQSQGNQPQHF.

The rearrangement joins TRBV10-2 to TRBJ1-5, with 8 positions matching TRBD1. The length of the CDR3 is 13 residues. V lost 5 bases, J lost 6 bases, and 3 bases stayed unmatched. Germline V gives CDR1 WSHSY, CDR2 SAAADI. The CDR3 region is CASSRQGAQPQHF. Written as DNA, the CDR3 is TGCGCCAGCAGTCGTCAGGGGGCTCAGCCCCAGCATTTT.